These T cell receptor beta chains were read from a single sample in a study of long-term antiretroviral therapy in people with HIV. Here immunoSEQ multiplex PCR was the method, and the copy in TCRdb shows in-frame clones only, minus some. The sample has roughly 38,000 clones, 82% seen once; the top ten hold approximately 14%. The sample consisted of unsorted PBMCs, taken 0.3 years after starting antiretroviral therapy. The source is a man aged 18 to 30 with HIV. Each CDR3 is given with its conserved first and last residue. The order of the fields is J gene, clone size, D gene, V gene, CDR3 protein, CDR3 DNA. D genes are given only for firm matches. Size values are once, few and many counts, or a class for expanded clones, and some rows have none.

>TRBJ2-3|NA|NA|TRBV4-2
CASSRTDTQYF
TGTGCCAGCAGCCGGACAGATACGCAGTATTTT
>TRBJ1-2|NA|NA|TRBV6-5
CASSNDRSYGYTF
TGTGCCAGCAGTAACGACAGATCCTATGGCTACACCTTC
>TRBJ1-6|NA|TRBD1|TRBV7-6
CASSSQTGGSSPLHF
TGTGCCAGCAGCTCACAGACAGGGGGTAGCTCACCCCTCCACTTT
>TRBJ1-5|few|NA|TRBV7-8
CASSAGTARLPQHF
TGTGCCAGCAGCGCAGGGACCGCCCGCCTGCCCCAGCATTTT
>TRBJ1-2|NA|NA|TRBV5-4
CASSLVRGVGYGYTF
TGTGCCAGCAGCTTGGTTCGAGGGGTCGGCTATGGCTACACCTTC
>TRBJ2-7|NA|TRBD1|TRBV27
CASNGQGSGEKEQYF
TGTGCCAGCAATGGACAGGGGTCGGGAGAAAAAGAGCAGTACTTC
>TRBJ2-3|NA|TRBD2|TRBV2
CASSELAGGQDTQYF
TGTGCCAGCAGTGAACTAGCGGGGGGGCAAGATACGCAGTATTTT
>TRBJ1-2|NA|TRBD1|TRBV10-3
CATAGTGFSNGYTF
TGTGCCACCGCCGGGACAGGATTTTCGAATGGCTACACCTTC
>TRBJ2-7|NA|TRBD1|TRBV27
CASSLWGTGSYEQYF
TGTGCCAGCAGTTTATGGGGGACAGGCTCCTACGAGCAGTACTTC
>TRBJ2-1|NA|TRBD2|TRBV7-3
CASSSSGLAGVYNEQFF
TGTGCCAGCAGCTCATCGGGACTAGCGGGAGTATACAATGAGCAGTTCTTC
>TRBJ2-7|NA|TRBD2|TRBV4-2
CASSQVLWDGRAHEQYF
TGTGCCAGCAGCCAAGTTCTATGGGACGGGAGGGCCCACGAGCAGTACTTC
>TRBJ1-4|NA|NA|TRBV30
CAWSAIRTAFSEKLFF
TGTGCCTGGAGTGCCATTCGGACAGCCTTTTCTGAGAAACTGTTTTTT
>TRBJ2-5|NA|TRBD2|TRBV7-2
CASSDLSGLAGGLGETQYF
TGTGCCAGCAGCGACCTGAGCGGCCTAGCGGGAGGGTTGGGGGAGACCCAGTACTTC
>TRBJ2-1|once|NA|TRBV7-9
CASSFNWGPPYNEQFF
TGTGCCAGCAGCTTTAATTGGGGGCCTCCCTACAATGAGCAGTTCTTC
>TRBJ2-1|NA|NA|TRBV15
CATSIRTVGFNEQFF
TGTGCCACCAGCATACGAACGGTTGGTTTCAATGAGCAGTTCTTC
>TRBJ2-7|NA|NA|TRBV20-1
CSAYQGYEQYF
TGCAGTGCTTACCAGGGCTACGAGCAGTACTTC
>TRBJ2-1|NA|TRBD2|TRBV5-4
CASRRGLAGGGNEQFF
TGTGCCAGCAGAAGGGGGCTAGCGGGAGGCGGGAATGAGCAGTTCTTC
>TRBJ1-2|NA|NA|TRBV5-5
CASSLESGVGYTF
TGTGCCAGCAGCTTGGAGTCAGGGGTTGGCTACACCTTC
>TRBJ1-5|few|NA|TRBV6-1
CASSLDSLGQPQHF
TGTGCCAGCAGCCTCGACAGCTTAGGTCAGCCCCAGCATTTT
>TRBJ2-5|NA|NA|TRBV10-3
CAIARDYQETQYF
TGTGCCATCGCCCGGGACTACCAAGAGACCCAGTACTTC
>TRBJ2-1|NA|NA|TRBV7-3
CASSRGDGSYNEQFF
TGTGCCAGCAGCCGCGGGGACGGTAGCTACAATGAGCAGTTCTTC
>TRBJ2-7|NA|NA|TRBV7-9
CASSSTHYEQYF
TGTGCCAGCAGCTCAACCCACTACGAGCAGTACTTC
>TRBJ1-3|NA|NA|TRBV11-3
CASSLETGHTIYF
TGTGCCAGCAGCTTGGAAACAGGGCACACCATATATTTT
>TRBJ2-7|NA|NA|TRBV6-1
CASSEGGGSAYEQYF
TGTGCCAGCAGTGAAGGGGGAGGTTCCGCCTACGAGCAGTACTTC
>TRBJ2-3|once|NA|TRBV6-6
CASTRSGFTDTQYF
TGTGCCAGCACCCGATCAGGCTTCACAGATACGCAGTATTTT
>TRBJ2-2|NA|TRBD1|TRBV7-9
CASSSTGGRTGELFF
TGTGCCAGCAGCTCGACAGGGGGTCGGACCGGGGAGCTGTTTTTT
>TRBJ2-7|NA|NA|TRBV30
CAWGGLGGPYEQYF
TGTGCCTGGGGTGGCCTGGGAGGCCCCTACGAGCAGTACTTC
>TRBJ1-5|few|TRBD1|TRBV6-1
CASSLTGVLNQPQHF
TGTGCCAGCAGTTTAACAGGGGTTCTCAATCAGCCCCAGCATTTT
>TRBJ1-1|NA|NA|TRBV28
CASSNLNTEAFF
TGTGCCAGCAGCAACTTGAACACTGAAGCTTTCTTT
>TRBJ2-5|NA|NA|TRBV7-9
CASSSRQVQETQYF
TGTGCCAGCAGCTCCCGACAGGTCCAAGAGACCCAGTACTTC
>TRBJ1-2|NA|NA|TRBV2
CATRGRVNYGYTF
TGTGCCACCCGAGGGAGGGTCAACTATGGCTACACCTTC
>TRBJ1-3|NA|NA|TRBV9
CASSVGGGHSGNTIYF
TGTGCCAGCAGCGTAGGTGGGGGCCACTCTGGAAACACCATATATTTT
>TRBJ2-1|NA|NA|TRBV27
CASSFGLYNEQFF
TGTGCCAGCAGTTTTGGCTTGTACAATGAGCAGTTCTTC
>TRBJ2-3|NA|NA|TRBV4-1
CASSQDSTASTDTQYF
TGCGCCAGCAGCCAAGACAGCACAGCTAGCACAGATACGCAGTATTTT
>TRBJ1-5|NA|NA|TRBV5-1
CASSPLGSDNQPQHF
TGCGCCAGCAGCCCTCTCGGGAGTGACAATCAGCCCCAGCATTTT
>TRBJ2-3|NA|NA|TRBV29-1
CSGGGADTQYF
TGCAGCGGTGGGGGGGCGGATACGCAGTATTTT
>TRBJ2-1|few|NA|TRBV5-4
CASSDQDNSYNEQFF
TGTGCCAGCAGCGACCAGGACAACTCCTACAATGAGCAGTTCTTC
>TRBJ2-1|NA|TRBD2|TRBV2
CASSADSGSIGQFF
TGTGCCAGCAGTGCGGATAGCGGGAGTATAGGGCAGTTCTTC
>TRBJ2-7|few|TRBD1|TRBV5-1
CASSSGTGGEQYF
TGCGCCAGCAGCTCGGGGACAGGGGGCGAGCAGTACTTC